A single sample is the source of the 13 T cell receptor beta chains below, sequenced in a study of blood T cell repertoires in COVID-19. Data came from immunoSEQ multiplex PCR; TCRdb stores just in-frame clones and leaves some out. This table has 88,000 or so clones, about four fifths appearing once. The sequenced material came from peripheral blood. These TCRs come from a human donor in a cohort sampled during active COVID-19.

The V gene is TRBV7-6, the J gene TRBJ2-2, with D uncertain. CDR1 and CDR2 from the germline V gene are SGHVS and FNYEAQ. The V end lost 0 bases, the J end lost 8 bases, and 7 bases lay between the germline ends. The CDR3 is made up of 13 amino acids. CDR3 sequence reads: CASSLASSGELFF. CDR3 nucleotide sequence: TGTGCCAGCAGCTTAGCGAGTTCGGGGGAGCTGTTTTTT.

The V and J genes are TRBV24-1 and TRBJ1-1, with 7 bases matching TRBD1. Germline assignment: CDR1 KGHDR and CDR2 SFDVKD. The CDR3 loop spans 14 amino acids. V lost 7 bases and J lost 1; bases outside the gene matches: 5. CDR3 bases: TGTGCCACCAGGACAGGGTCCCCGAACACTGAAGCTTTCTTT. Protein sequence: CATRTGSPNTEAFF.

The chain has TRBV27 and TRBJ2-7; TRBD2 matches 14 bases. J was trimmed by 2 bases and V by 6 bases; bases with no gene match: 6. There are 16 residues in the CDR3. Germline assignment: CDR1 MNHEY and CDR2 SMNVEV (reference sequence). The DNA for the CDR3 is TGTGCCAGCAGAAAAGAGGGACTAGCGGGGGCCTACGAGCAGTACTTC. It specifies CASRKEGLAGAYEQYF.

V gene TRBV6-5 combines with J gene TRBJ2-7; TRBD1 agrees at 9 bases. This CDR3 comprises 14 residues. The germline CDR1 and CDR2 sequences are MNHEY and SVGAGI. Unmatched junction bases numbered 10, after V lost 10 bases and J lost 3 bases. In nucleotides, the CDR3 is TGTGCCACCCAGTCCGGGACAGGGTTCTACGAGCAGTACTTC. Translation gives CATQSGTGFYEQYF.

The V gene is TRBV18, the J gene TRBJ2-1, with 9 bases lining up with TRBD1. This CDR3 region has 16 residues. CDR1 KGHSH and CDR2 LQKENI come from the germline V gene. V trimming: 1 base; J trimming: 4 bases; junction bases outside the gene matches: 5. The CDR3 here is CASSPQRQGGYNEQFF. Here the CDR3 DNA reads TGTGCCAGCTCACCACAAAGACAGGGGGGTTACAATGAGCAGTTCTTC.

The genes are TRBV27 and TRBJ1-1; D remains unclear. Trimming shortened V by 2 bases and J by 0 bases, and 4 bases separated the two germline ends. The CDR3 consists of 13 residues. The V gene's germline CDR1 is MNHEY and CDR2 SMNVEV (reference sequence). CDR3 in amino acids: CASSLQVNTEAFF. The DNA for the CDR3 is TGTGCCAGCAGTTTACAGGTGAACACTGAAGCTTTCTTT.

The gene calls are TRBV3-1 (or the pseudogene TRBV3-2) and TRBJ2-3; TRBD2 matches 7 bases. V trimming: 8 bases; J trimming: 2 bases; junction bases outside the gene matches: 1. Germline V lookup: CDR1 LGHDT, CDR2 YNNKEL (reference sequence). The CDR3 is made up of 12 amino acids. DNA of the CDR3: TGTGCCAGCGGGAGGGACACAGATACGCAGTATTTT. Translating gives CASGRDTDTQYF.

This clone was recorded only once. The chain employs TRBV19 and TRBJ2-7; maybe TRBD1 (5 bases). Germline lookup yields CDR1 LNHDA and CDR2 SQIVND (reference sequence). CDR3 length: 15 residues. Trimming took off 7 bases at V and 1 base at J, with 17 bases between the two ends. As DNA, the CDR3 is TGTGCCAGTATCAAGGACATTAGCCCATCCTACGAGCAGTACTTC. This codes for CASIKDISPSYEQYF.

The chain couples TRBV9 to TRBJ2-1; 13 nucleotides match TRBD2. The germline gives CDR1 SGDLS, CDR2 YYNGEE. This CDR3 is 14 amino acids long. V gave up 3 bases and J gave up 13 bases; unmatched junction bases: 7. CDR3 loop: CASSASGTSGNQFF. The CDR3 region has the DNA TGTGCCAGCAGCGCGTCCGGGACTAGCGGGAACCAGTTCTTC.

This chain connects TRBV19 to TRBJ1-6; D perhaps matches TRBD1 (6 bases). This CDR3 spans 14 amino acids. The V gene lost 6 bases and the J gene lost 5 bases, with 11 bases spanning the gap. Germline lookup yields CDR1 LNHDA and CDR2 SQIVND (reference sequence). The CDR3 region has the DNA TGTGCCAGTAGCTCGGGACATAATAATTCACCCCTCCACTTT. This sequence encodes CASSSGHNNSPLHF.

This clone was counted a single time. The chain links TRBV5-6 to TRBJ1-6, with D uncertain. Trimming removed 0 bases at V and 0 bases at J, with 10 bases between. The germline V gene encodes CDR1 SGHDT and CDR2 YYEEEE. This CDR3 region has 17 residues. CDR3: CASSLAGGPSYNSPLHF. DNA for the CDR3: TGTGCCAGCAGCTTGGCGGGAGGGCCCTCCTATAATTCACCCCTCCACTTT.

The table lists this clone with a count of one. The chain is built from TRBV6-5 and TRBJ1-1; 7 nucleotides match TRBD1. The ends lost 6 bases at V and 4 bases at J; junction bases unmatched: 8. Germline V gene lookup returns CDR1 MNHEY and CDR2 SVGAGI. The CDR3 length is 14 residues. CDR3: CASSARQGSTEAFF. The CDR3 DNA reads as TGTGCCAGCAGCGCTAGACAGGGTAGCACTGAAGCTTTCTTT.

The V call is TRBV6-5, the J call TRBJ1-3, with a weak D call TRBD1 (6 bases). V was pared by 5 bases and J by 8 bases, with 19 bases between. The CDR3 sequence is 15 residues long. Germline V CDR1 and CDR2: MNHEY, SVGAGI. CDR3 bases: TGTGCCAGCAGTCCTAGGGGGGGGGCCGAAGACACCATATATTTT. Its translation is CASSPRGGAEDTIYF.